These T cell receptor beta chains were read from a single sample in a study of patients and donors after allogeneic stem cell transplantation. MiXCR was run by TCRdb on the RT-PCR reads, yielding one entry per CDR3 protein. The repertoire holds roughly 940,000 distinct CDR3 sequences, about a sixth seen once, with 5.5% to 6.5% in the top ten. Sequenced sample: blood, either unsorted or a sorted T cell fraction (not recorded which). Receptors were obtained from a human donor who was either an allogeneic HSCT recipient or a stem cell or donor lymphocyte infusion donor (not recorded which). It is not recorded whose cells these are; they may come from a transplant donor. The CDR3 runs from the conserved cysteine through the conserved F or W. D genes are given only for firm matches. Clone size is stated in some rows and not others, as once, few, many or a class when expanded.

D gene: .
J gene: TRBJ1-1
clone size: many
V gene: TRBV18
CDR3 DNA: TGTGCCAGCAGCCCCTCGAGGGGGAACACTGAAGCTTTCTTT
CDR3 protein: CASSPSRGNTEAFF

D gene: TRBD1
J gene: TRBJ1-3
clone size: .
V gene: TRBV7-9
CDR3 DNA: TGTGCCAGCAGCTCCTCGAGTAGGGGGCTTCGAAACACCATATATTTT
CDR3 protein: CASSSSSRGLRNTIYF

D gene: .
J gene: TRBJ2-1
clone size: .
V gene: TRBV11-3
CDR3 DNA: TGTGCCAGCGGCTTAGGACCCCGGGACAATGAGCAGTTCTTC
CDR3 protein: CASGLGPRDNEQFF

D gene: .
J gene: TRBJ2-5
clone size: few
V gene: TRBV15
CDR3 DNA: TGTGCCACCAGACCGGTTGGACCAACCGGTGAGACCCAGTACTTC
CDR3 protein: CATRPVGPTGETQYF

D gene: TRBD1
J gene: TRBJ2-1
clone size: .
V gene: TRBV7-2
CDR3 DNA: TGTGCCAGCAGCTTAGGGGCGGGACAGGGGGCCAATGAGCAGTTCTTC
CDR3 protein: CASSLGAGQGANEQFF

D gene: .
J gene: TRBJ1-2
clone size: .
V gene: TRBV12-3/TRBV12-4
CDR3 DNA: TGTGCCAGCAGTCAAAGGGAAACAGATGGCTACACCTTC
CDR3 protein: CASSQRETDGYTF

D gene: TRBD2
J gene: TRBJ2-1
clone size: many
V gene: TRBV12-3/TRBV12-4
CDR3 DNA: TGTGCCAGCAGCCCGGTAGCGGGAGAGGCCTACAATGAGCAGTTCTTC
CDR3 protein: CASSPVAGEAYNEQFF

D gene: .
J gene: TRBJ2-1
clone size: few
V gene: TRBV12-3/TRBV12-4
CDR3 DNA: TGTGCCAGCACCCCCTCCGGGGCAATACGTTACAATGAGCAGTTCTTC
CDR3 protein: CASTPSGAIRYNEQFF

D gene: TRBD1
J gene: TRBJ2-5
clone size: few
V gene: TRBV5-4
CDR3 DNA: TGTGCCAGCAGCCCAGGACAGGGTCGAGGAGAGACCCAGTACTTC
CDR3 protein: CASSPGQGRGETQYF

D gene: .
J gene: TRBJ1-6
clone size: .
V gene: TRBV15
CDR3 DNA: TGTGCCACCAGCAGAGATCATCTGGCCCTCCACTTT
CDR3 protein: CATSRDHLALHF

D gene: TRBD2
J gene: TRBJ2-1
clone size: .
V gene: TRBV4-1
CDR3 DNA: TGCGCCAGCAGCCAAGATTCGTCTAGCGGGAGCAGGGAGCAGTTCTTC
CDR3 protein: CASSQDSSSGSREQFF

D gene: TRBD1
J gene: TRBJ2-2
clone size: many
V gene: TRBV25-1
CDR3 DNA: TGTGCCAGCAGTGAATATCCGGGACAGGGGACATCCGGGGAGCTGTTTTTT
CDR3 protein: CASSEYPGQGTSGELFF

D gene: .
J gene: TRBJ1-2
clone size: many
V gene: TRBV12-3/TRBV12-4
CDR3 DNA: TGTGCCAGCAGCCCCTTTGGTAGAGGCTACACCTTC
CDR3 protein: CASSPFGRGYTF

D gene: .
J gene: TRBJ2-7
clone size: few
V gene: TRBV6-5
CDR3 DNA: TGTGCCAGCAGTTACGGGGCGGACTCCTACGAGCAGTACTTC
CDR3 protein: CASSYGADSYEQYF

D gene: TRBD1
J gene: TRBJ1-1
clone size: few
V gene: TRBV30
CDR3 DNA: TGTGCCCGCGACAGGGTGAACACTGAAGCTTTCTTT
CDR3 protein: CARDRVNTEAFF

D gene: TRBD1
J gene: TRBJ1-2
clone size: few
V gene: TRBV7-3
CDR3 DNA: TGTGCCAGCAGCCACGGGACAGAGAACTATGGCTACACCTTC
CDR3 protein: CASSHGTENYGYTF

D gene: TRBD2
J gene: TRBJ2-7
clone size: few
V gene: TRBV9
CDR3 DNA: TGTGCCAGCAGCGGGACTAGCGGCGAGCAGTACTTC
CDR3 protein: CASSGTSGEQYF

D gene: TRBD1
J gene: TRBJ1-2
clone size: .
V gene: TRBV20-1
CDR3 DNA: TGCAGTGCTAGGACAGGGGGCGTTTATGGCTACACCTTC
CDR3 protein: CSARTGGVYGYTF

D gene: .
J gene: TRBJ2-3
clone size: .
V gene: TRBV20-1
CDR3 DNA: TGCAGTGCTCCCCCGGTGAGGGCAGATACGCAGTATTTT
CDR3 protein: CSAPPVRADTQYF

D gene: .
J gene: TRBJ2-6
clone size: .
V gene: TRBV5-1
CDR3 DNA: TGCGCCAGCAGCGAAGGGAAGCTATATGGGGCCAACGTCCTGACTTTC
CDR3 protein: CASSEGKLYGANVLTF

D gene: .
J gene: TRBJ2-1
clone size: .
V gene: TRBV24-1
CDR3 DNA: TGTGCCACCAGTGACTATACAGGGAAAACCTACAATGAGCAGTTCTTC
CDR3 protein: CATSDYTGKTYNEQFF

D gene: .
J gene: TRBJ2-5
clone size: .
V gene: TRBV7-9
CDR3 DNA: TGTGCCAGCACCCATCTCAAGTACAAGAAAGGAGAGACCCAGTACTTC
CDR3 protein: CASTHLKYKKGETQYF

D gene: .
J gene: TRBJ1-1
clone size: .
V gene: TRBV20-1
CDR3 DNA: TGCAGTGCTAGAACCCAGGGGCGGATGAACACTGAAGCTTTCTTT
CDR3 protein: CSARTQGRMNTEAFF

D gene: .
J gene: TRBJ2-5
clone size: few
V gene: TRBV11-2
CDR3 DNA: TGTGCCAGCAGCTCCGTAGCAGGAGGGTACCAAGAGACCCAGTACTTC
CDR3 protein: CASSSVAGGYQETQYF

D gene: TRBD1
J gene: TRBJ1-1
clone size: many
V gene: TRBV12-3/TRBV12-4
CDR3 DNA: TGTGCCAGCAGTTTATGGGACAGGGTAATGAGCACTGAAGCTTTCTTT
CDR3 protein: CASSLWDRVMSTEAFF

D gene: .
J gene: TRBJ1-4
clone size: .
V gene: TRBV20-1
CDR3 DNA: TGCAGCCCAAGGAGGGGGAATGAAAAACTGTTTTTT
CDR3 protein: CSPRRGNEKLFF

D gene: .
J gene: TRBJ2-1
clone size: .
V gene: TRBV7-3
CDR3 DNA: TGTGCCAGCAGTCCATGGGCTCCCAATGAGCAGTTCTTC
CDR3 protein: CASSPWAPNEQFF

D gene: .
J gene: TRBJ1-1
clone size: many
V gene: TRBV20-1
CDR3 DNA: TGCAGTGCTAGGGCTGACAGCTTGAACACTGAAGCTTTCTTT
CDR3 protein: CSARADSLNTEAFF

D gene: TRBD1
J gene: TRBJ1-2
clone size: .
V gene: TRBV20-1
CDR3 DNA: TGCAGTGCTACGGGACAGGGGGGTGGCTATACCTTC
CDR3 protein: CSATGQGGGYTF

D gene: TRBD2
J gene: TRBJ2-5
clone size: few
V gene: TRBV9
CDR3 DNA: TGTGCCAGCAGCGTAGGTACTAGCGAGCAAGAGACCCAGTACTTC
CDR3 protein: CASSVGTSEQETQYF

D gene: TRBD1
J gene: TRBJ2-6
clone size: few
V gene: TRBV6-5
CDR3 DNA: TGTGCCAGCAGTTACTTTTCGGGACAGGGCTTAGCGGGGGCCAACGTCCTGACTTTC
CDR3 protein: CASSYFSGQGLAGANVLTF

D gene: .
J gene: TRBJ1-2
clone size: .
V gene: TRBV6-5
CDR3 DNA: TGTGCCAGCAGAACAACGGACTATGGCTACACCTTC
CDR3 protein: CASRTTDYGYTF

D gene: .
J gene: TRBJ2-5
clone size: .
V gene: TRBV11-2
CDR3 DNA: TGTGCCAGCAGCTGGACATCATCCGAGACCCAGTACTTC
CDR3 protein: CASSWTSSETQYF

D gene: TRBD2
J gene: TRBJ2-7
clone size: .
V gene: TRBV9
CDR3 DNA: TGTGCCAGCAGCACCCTAGCGGGGATAGCCTACGAGCAGTACTTC
CDR3 protein: CASSTLAGIAYEQYF

D gene: TRBD2
J gene: TRBJ2-1
clone size: .
V gene: TRBV7-9
CDR3 DNA: TGTGCCAGCAGCTCCCTGGGCGCAGGCGGGGGATACAATGAGCAGTTCTTC
CDR3 protein: CASSSLGAGGGYNEQFF

D gene: .
J gene: TRBJ1-1
clone size: .
V gene: TRBV11-2
CDR3 DNA: TGTGCCAGCAGCTTATCTGCGACAGCTGAAGCTTTCTTT
CDR3 protein: CASSLSATAEAFF

D gene: .
J gene: TRBJ1-1
clone size: few
V gene: TRBV12-3/TRBV12-4
CDR3 DNA: TGTGCCAGCAGTCAACTGACAGGCCCAGGCGGCACTGAAGCTTTCTTT
CDR3 protein: CASSQLTGPGGTEAFF

D gene: .
J gene: TRBJ2-1
clone size: .
V gene: TRBV12-3/TRBV12-4
CDR3 DNA: TGTGCCAGCAGTTTAGGGTCGCCCGGAGGGAAGGTCTTC
CDR3 protein: CASSLGSPGGKVF

D gene: TRBD2
J gene: TRBJ2-3
clone size: few
V gene: TRBV14
CDR3 DNA: TGTGCCAGCAGCGCGGGACTACCCAGTGGAGATACGCAGTATTTT
CDR3 protein: CASSAGLPSGDTQYF

D gene: .
J gene: TRBJ1-1
clone size: many
V gene: TRBV12-3/TRBV12-4
CDR3 DNA: TGTGCCAGCAGTCCGGACCCGAACACTGAAGCTTTCTTT
CDR3 protein: CASSPDPNTEAFF

D gene: .
J gene: TRBJ2-1
clone size: .
V gene: TRBV25-1
CDR3 DNA: TGTGCCAGCAGTGCTAGGGGGGGCCCGTACAATGAGCAGTTCTTC
CDR3 protein: CASSARGGPYNEQFF

D gene: .
J gene: TRBJ2-3
clone size: .
V gene: TRBV20-1
CDR3 DNA: TGCAGTGCTGGTCGATCCAGTACGCAGTATTTT
CDR3 protein: CSAGRSSTQYF

D gene: TRBD1
J gene: TRBJ2-2
clone size: .
V gene: TRBV20-1
CDR3 DNA: TGCAGTGCTAGCGACAGGGTTTCCGGGGAGCTGTTTTTT
CDR3 protein: CSASDRVSGELFF

D gene: .
J gene: TRBJ1-1
clone size: .
V gene: TRBV20-1
CDR3 DNA: TGCAGTGCTAGAGGTTCCCGGGGGTCCCACACTGAAGCTTTCTTT
CDR3 protein: CSARGSRGSHTEAFF

D gene: .
J gene: TRBJ1-2
clone size: .
V gene: TRBV10-3
CDR3 DNA: TGTGCCATCAGTGAGGAGAAGGGGACTCATGGCTACACCTTC
CDR3 protein: CAISEEKGTHGYTF

D gene: .
J gene: TRBJ2-3
clone size: many
V gene: TRBV29-1
CDR3 DNA: TGCAGCATAGGGACGGGGCCAGATACGCAGTATTTT
CDR3 protein: CSIGTGPDTQYF

D gene: TRBD1
J gene: TRBJ2-1
clone size: .
V gene: TRBV7-7
CDR3 DNA: TGTGCCAGCAGCCGGGGACAGCGATTTAGGTTCTTC
CDR3 protein: CASSRGQRFRFF

D gene: .
J gene: TRBJ2-1
clone size: many
V gene: TRBV24-1
CDR3 DNA: TGTGCCACCAGTGAAGGCCACCCAGGGGTAGGTGAGCAGTTCTTC
CDR3 protein: CATSEGHPGVGEQFF

D gene: .
J gene: TRBJ2-2
clone size: .
V gene: TRBV9
CDR3 DNA: TGTGCCAGCAGCGTAACGGGCACCGGGGAGCTGTTTTTT
CDR3 protein: CASSVTGTGELFF

D gene: .
J gene: TRBJ2-7
clone size: many
V gene: TRBV4-1
CDR3 DNA: TGCGCCAGCAGCCAAGTAACAGGGATCTCCTACGAGCAGTACTTC
CDR3 protein: CASSQVTGISYEQYF